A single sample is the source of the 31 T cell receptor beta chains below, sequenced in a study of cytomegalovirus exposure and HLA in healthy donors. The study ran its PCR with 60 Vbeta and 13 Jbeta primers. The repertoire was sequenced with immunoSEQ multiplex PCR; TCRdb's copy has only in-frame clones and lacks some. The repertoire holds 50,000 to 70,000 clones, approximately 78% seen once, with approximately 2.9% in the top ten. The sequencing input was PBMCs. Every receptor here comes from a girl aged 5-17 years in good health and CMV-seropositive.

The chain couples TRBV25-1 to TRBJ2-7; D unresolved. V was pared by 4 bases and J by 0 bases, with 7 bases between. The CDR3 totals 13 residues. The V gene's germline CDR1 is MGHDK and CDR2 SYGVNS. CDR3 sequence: CASSGSYSYEQYF. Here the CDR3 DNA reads TGTGCCAGCAGTGGGTCCTACTCCTACGAGCAGTACTTC.

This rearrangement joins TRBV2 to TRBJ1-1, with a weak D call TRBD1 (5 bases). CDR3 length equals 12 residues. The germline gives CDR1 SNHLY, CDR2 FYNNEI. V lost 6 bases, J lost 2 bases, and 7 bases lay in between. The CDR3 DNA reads TGTGCCAGCAGCAGGACAAACACTGAAGCTTTCTTT. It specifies CASSRTNTEAFF.

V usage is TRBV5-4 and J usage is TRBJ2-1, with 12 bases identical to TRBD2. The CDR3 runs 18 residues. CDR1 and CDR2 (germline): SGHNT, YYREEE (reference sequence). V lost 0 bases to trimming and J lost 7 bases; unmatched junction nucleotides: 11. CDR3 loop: CASSLVPTGTSGPNEQFF. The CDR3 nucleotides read TGTGCCAGCAGCTTGGTCCCTACCGGGACTAGCGGGCCGAATGAGCAGTTCTTC.

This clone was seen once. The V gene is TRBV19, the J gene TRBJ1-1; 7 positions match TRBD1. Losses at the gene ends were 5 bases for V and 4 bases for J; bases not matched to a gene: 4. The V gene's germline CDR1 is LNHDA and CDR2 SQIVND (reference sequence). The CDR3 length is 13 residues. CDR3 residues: CASSLTGTTEAFF. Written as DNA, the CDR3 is TGTGCCAGTAGTTTGACAGGGACCACTGAAGCTTTCTTT.

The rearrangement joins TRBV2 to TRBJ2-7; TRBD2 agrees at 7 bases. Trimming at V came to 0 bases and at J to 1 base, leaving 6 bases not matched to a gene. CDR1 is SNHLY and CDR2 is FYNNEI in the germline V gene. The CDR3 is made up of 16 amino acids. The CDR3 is CASSEAQLALSYEQYF. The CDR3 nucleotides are TGTGCCAGCAGTGAAGCGCAACTAGCGCTTTCCTACGAGCAGTACTTC.

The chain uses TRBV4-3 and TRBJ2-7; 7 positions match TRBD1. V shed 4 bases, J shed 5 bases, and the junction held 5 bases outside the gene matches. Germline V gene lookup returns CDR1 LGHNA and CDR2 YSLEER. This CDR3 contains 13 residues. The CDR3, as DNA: TGCGCCAGCAGCCCCGACAGGGACCACGAGCAGTACTTC. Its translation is CASSPDRDHEQYF.

The DNA of the CDR3 is TGTGCCAGCAGCGTAGAGGGCAGGGCCTTCACAGATACGCAGTATTTT. Translated, it gives CASSVEGRAFTDTQYF. The genes are TRBV9 and TRBJ2-3, with D perhaps TRBD1 (5 bases). The CDR3 has 16 residues. V lost 0 bases to trimming and J lost 2 bases, with 13 bases between them. CDR1 is SGDLS and CDR2 is YYNGEE in the germline V gene.

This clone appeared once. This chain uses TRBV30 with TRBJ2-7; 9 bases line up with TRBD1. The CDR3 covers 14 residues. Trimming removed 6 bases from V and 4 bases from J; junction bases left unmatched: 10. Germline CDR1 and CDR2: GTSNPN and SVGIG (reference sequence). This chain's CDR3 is CACLNIGTGYEQYF. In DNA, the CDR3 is TGTGCCTGTCTCAATATTGGGACAGGGTACGAGCAGTACTTC.

The CDR3 here is CASSYSGGQGDEKLFF. CDR3 in DNA: TGTGCCAGCAGTTACTCTGGGGGACAGGGCGATGAAAAACTGTTTTTT. The V gene is TRBV6-5, the J gene TRBJ1-4; 9 bases agree with TRBD1. Per germline, CDR1 MNHEY and CDR2 SVGAGI. J lost 6 bases, V lost 0 bases, and 5 bases had no gene match. This CDR3 comprises 16 residues.

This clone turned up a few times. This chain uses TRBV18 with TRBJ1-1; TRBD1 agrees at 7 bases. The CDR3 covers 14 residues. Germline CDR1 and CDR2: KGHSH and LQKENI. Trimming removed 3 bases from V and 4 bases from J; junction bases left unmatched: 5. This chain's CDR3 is CASSPNRGRTEAFF. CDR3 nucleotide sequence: TGTGCCAGCTCACCGAACAGGGGCCGCACTGAAGCTTTCTTT.

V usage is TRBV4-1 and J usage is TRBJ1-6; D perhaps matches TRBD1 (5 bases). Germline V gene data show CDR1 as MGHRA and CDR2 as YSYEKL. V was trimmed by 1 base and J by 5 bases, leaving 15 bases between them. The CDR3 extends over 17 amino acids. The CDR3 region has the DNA TGCGCCAGCAGCCAAGCGACAGCCCCATTTGATAATTCACCCCTCCACTTT. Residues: CASSQATAPFDNSPLHF.

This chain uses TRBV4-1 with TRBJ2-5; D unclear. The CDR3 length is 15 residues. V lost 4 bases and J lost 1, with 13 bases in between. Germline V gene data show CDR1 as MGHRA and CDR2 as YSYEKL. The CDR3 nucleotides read TGCGCCAGCAGCCCCGGGTTCACTCGCCAAGAGACCCAGTACTTC. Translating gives CASSPGFTRQETQYF.

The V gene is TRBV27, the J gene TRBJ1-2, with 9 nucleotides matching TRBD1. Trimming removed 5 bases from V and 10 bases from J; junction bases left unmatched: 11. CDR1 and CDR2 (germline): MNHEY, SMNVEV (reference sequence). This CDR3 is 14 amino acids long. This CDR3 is CASSGTDRGPSYTF. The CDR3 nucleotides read TGTGCCAGCAGTGGTACGGACAGGGGACCTTCCTACACCTTC.

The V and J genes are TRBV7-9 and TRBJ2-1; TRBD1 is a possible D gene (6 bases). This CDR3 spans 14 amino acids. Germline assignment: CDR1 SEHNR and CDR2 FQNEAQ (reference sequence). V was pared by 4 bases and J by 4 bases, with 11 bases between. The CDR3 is CASSYADSYNEQFF. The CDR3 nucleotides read TGTGCCAGCAGCTACGCGGACAGTTACAATGAGCAGTTCTTC.

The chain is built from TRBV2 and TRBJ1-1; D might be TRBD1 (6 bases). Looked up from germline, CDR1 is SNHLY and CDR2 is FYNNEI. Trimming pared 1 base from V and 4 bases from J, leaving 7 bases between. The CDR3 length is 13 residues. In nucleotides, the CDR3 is TGTGCCAGCAGTGAAGTAGGGGGCACTGAAGCTTTCTTT. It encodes CASSEVGGTEAFF.

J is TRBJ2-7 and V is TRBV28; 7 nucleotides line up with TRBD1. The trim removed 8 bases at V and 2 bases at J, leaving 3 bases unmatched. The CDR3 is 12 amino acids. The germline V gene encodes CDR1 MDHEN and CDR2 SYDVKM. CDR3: CASRDRAYEQYF. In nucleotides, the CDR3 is TGTGCCAGCCGGGACAGAGCCTACGAGCAGTACTTC.

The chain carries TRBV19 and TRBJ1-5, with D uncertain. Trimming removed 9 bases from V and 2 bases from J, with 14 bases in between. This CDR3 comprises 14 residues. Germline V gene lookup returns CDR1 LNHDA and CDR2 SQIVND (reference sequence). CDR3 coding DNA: TGTGCCAGCGCCCGGGAATTTCGCAATCAGCCCCAGCATTTT. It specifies CASAREFRNQPQHF. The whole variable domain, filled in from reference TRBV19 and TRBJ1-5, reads DGGITQSPKYLFRKEGQNVTLSCEQNLNHDAMYWYRQDPGQGLRLIYYSQIVNDFQKGDIAEGYSVSREKKESFPLTVTSAQKNPTAFYLCASAREFRNQPQHFGDGTRLSIL.

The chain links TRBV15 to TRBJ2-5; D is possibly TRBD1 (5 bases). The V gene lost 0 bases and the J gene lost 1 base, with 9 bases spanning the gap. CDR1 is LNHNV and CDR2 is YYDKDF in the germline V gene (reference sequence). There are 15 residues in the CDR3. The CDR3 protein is CATSRDRQGQETQYF. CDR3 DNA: TGTGCCACCAGCAGAGATCGGCAGGGCCAAGAGACCCAGTACTTC.

Written as DNA, the CDR3 is TGTGCCAGCAGCTTAGGGGGACTAGCGGGGGTAGCGAATGAGCAGTTCTTC. It encodes CASSLGGLAGVANEQFF. This rearrangement joins TRBV7-9 to TRBJ2-1, with TRBD2 identical over 14 bases. The length of the CDR3 is 17 residues. Germline V gives CDR1 SEHNR, CDR2 FQNEAQ (reference sequence). Trimming took 1 base from V and 7 from J; bases not matched to a gene: 6.

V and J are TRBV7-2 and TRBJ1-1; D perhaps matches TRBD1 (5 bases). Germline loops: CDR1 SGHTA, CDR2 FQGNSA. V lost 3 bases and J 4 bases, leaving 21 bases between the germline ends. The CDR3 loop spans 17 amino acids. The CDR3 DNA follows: TGTGCCAGCAGCTTTGGTGGGGGGTTTACTTGGGGCACTGAAGCTTTCTTT. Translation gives CASSFGGGFTWGTEAFF.

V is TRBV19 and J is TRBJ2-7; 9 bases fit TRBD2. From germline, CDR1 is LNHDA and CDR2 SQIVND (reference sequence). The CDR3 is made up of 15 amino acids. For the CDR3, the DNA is TGTGCAACTAGACGGGGGCTAGCGGGGCACTACGAGCAGTACTTC. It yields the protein CATRRGLAGHYEQYF.

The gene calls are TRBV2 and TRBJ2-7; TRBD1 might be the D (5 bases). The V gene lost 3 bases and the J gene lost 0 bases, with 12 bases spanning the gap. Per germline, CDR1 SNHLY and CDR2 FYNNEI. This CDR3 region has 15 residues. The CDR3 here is CASSDSPGISYEQYF. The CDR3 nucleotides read TGTGCCAGCAGTGACAGTCCAGGGATCTCCTACGAGCAGTACTTC. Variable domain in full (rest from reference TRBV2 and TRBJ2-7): EPEVTQTPSHQVTQMGQEVILRCVPISNHLYFYWYRQILGQKVEFLVSFYNNEISEKSEIFDDQFSVERPDGSNFTLKIRSTKLEDSAMYFCASSDSPGISYEQYFGPGTRLTVT.

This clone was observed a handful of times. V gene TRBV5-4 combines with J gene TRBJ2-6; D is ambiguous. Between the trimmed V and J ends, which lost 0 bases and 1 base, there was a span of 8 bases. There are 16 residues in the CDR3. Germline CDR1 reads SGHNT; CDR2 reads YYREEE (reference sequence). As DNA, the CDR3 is TGTGCCAGCAGCTTGGTCGCCGGTTCTGGGGCCAACGTCCTGACTTTC. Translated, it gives CASSLVAGSGANVLTF.

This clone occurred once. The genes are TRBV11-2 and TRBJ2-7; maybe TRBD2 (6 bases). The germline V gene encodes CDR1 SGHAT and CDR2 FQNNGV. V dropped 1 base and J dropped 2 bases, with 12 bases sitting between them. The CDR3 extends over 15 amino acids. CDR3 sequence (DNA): TGTGCCAGCAGCTTAGTTCGGGGGAGGCCCTACGAGCAGTACTTC. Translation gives CASSLVRGRPYEQYF.

The chain's CDR3 is CSVEGQGVGYEQYF. DNA for the CDR3: TGCAGCGTTGAAGGCCAGGGGGTAGGTTACGAGCAGTACTTC. This chain links TRBV29-1 with TRBJ2-7; 7 bases fit TRBD1. J was trimmed by 4 bases and V by 1 base; bases with no gene match: 7. The CDR3 sequence is 14 residues long. CDR1 and CDR2 from the germline V gene are SQVTM and ANQGSEA.

CDR3 nucleotide sequence: TGTGCCAGCAGTTATTTGGGGGGAGGCACCGGGGAGCTGTTTTTT. Its translation is CASSYLGGGTGELFF. The chain carries TRBV6-5 and TRBJ2-2, with D perhaps TRBD2 (6 bases). CDR1 is MNHEY and CDR2 is SVGAGI in the germline V gene. The CDR3 totals 15 residues. Trimming stripped 3 bases from V and 4 bases from J, with 12 bases between.

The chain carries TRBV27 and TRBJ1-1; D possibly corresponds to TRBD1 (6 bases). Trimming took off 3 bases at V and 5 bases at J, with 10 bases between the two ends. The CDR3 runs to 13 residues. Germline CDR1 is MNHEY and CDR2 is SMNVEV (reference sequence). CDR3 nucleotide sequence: TGTGCCAGCAGTTTTACCGGACAGACTGAAGCTTTCTTT. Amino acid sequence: CASSFTGQTEAFF.

Written as DNA, the CDR3 is TGTGCCTGGAGTAGGGCGGGGGTCTATGGCTACACCTTC. Its protein product is CAWSRAGVYGYTF. The V and J genes are TRBV30 and TRBJ1-2; tentatively, D is TRBD1 (5 bases). With 2 bases removed from V and 4 bases from J, the gap between germline ends came to 11 bases. Germline lookup yields CDR1 GTSNPN and CDR2 SVGIG (reference sequence). The CDR3 length is 13 residues.

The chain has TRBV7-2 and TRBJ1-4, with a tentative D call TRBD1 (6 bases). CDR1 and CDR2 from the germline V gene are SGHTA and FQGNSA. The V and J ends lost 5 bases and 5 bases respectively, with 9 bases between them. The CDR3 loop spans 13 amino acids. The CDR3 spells CASSQQGNEKLFF. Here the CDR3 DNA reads TGTGCCAGCAGCCAACAGGGAAATGAAAAACTGTTTTTT.

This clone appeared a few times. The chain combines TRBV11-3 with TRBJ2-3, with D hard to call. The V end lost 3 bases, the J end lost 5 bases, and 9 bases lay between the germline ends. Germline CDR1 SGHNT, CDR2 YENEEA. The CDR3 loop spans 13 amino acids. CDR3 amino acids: CASSFTRVDTQYF. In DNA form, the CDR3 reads TGTGCCAGCAGCTTCACCCGCGTAGATACGCAGTATTTT.

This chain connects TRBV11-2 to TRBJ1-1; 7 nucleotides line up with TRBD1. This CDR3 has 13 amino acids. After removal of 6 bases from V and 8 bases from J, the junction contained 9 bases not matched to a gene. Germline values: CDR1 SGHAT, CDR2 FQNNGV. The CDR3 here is CASRSRDRFEAFF. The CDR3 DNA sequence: TGTGCCAGCAGATCTCGGGACAGATTCGAAGCTTTCTTT.